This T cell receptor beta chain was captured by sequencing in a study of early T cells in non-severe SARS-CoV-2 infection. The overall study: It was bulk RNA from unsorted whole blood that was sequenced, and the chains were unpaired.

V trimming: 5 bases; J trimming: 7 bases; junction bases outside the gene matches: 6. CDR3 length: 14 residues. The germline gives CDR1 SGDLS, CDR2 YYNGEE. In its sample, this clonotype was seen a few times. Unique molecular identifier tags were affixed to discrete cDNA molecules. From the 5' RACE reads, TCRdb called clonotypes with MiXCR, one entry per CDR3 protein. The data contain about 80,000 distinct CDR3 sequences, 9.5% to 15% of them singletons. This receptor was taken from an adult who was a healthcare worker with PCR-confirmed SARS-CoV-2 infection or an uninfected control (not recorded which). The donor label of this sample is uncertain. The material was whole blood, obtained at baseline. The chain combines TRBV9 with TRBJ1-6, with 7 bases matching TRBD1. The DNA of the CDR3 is TGTGCCAGCAGAACCGGGACAGAAAATTCACCCCTCCACTTT. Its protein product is CASRTGTENSPLHF.